These 23 T cell receptor beta chains were sequenced from one sample in a study of vaccination effects on CD4 cells after COVID-19. ViraFEST used viral peptide pools to expand antigen-specific CD4+ T cells before sequencing. When ten to eleven days of culture had elapsed, CD4+ T cells were isolated. The table came from immunoSEQ multiplex PCR; TCRdb's copy has only in-frame clones and leaves some out. The sample lists 50,000 or so clones, 65% to 90% occurring once. No antigen has been assigned to these receptors. Source: CD4+ T cells from PBMCs cultured with HCoV-229E spike peptides, taken before COVID-19 vaccination. The receptors were gathered from a human donor who received a COVID-19 vaccine.

The chain is built from TRBV9 and TRBJ1-1, with D possibly matching TRBD1 (6 bases). Germline V gene sequence: CDR1 SGDLS, CDR2 YYNGEE. Trimming left V 3 bases short and J 4 bases short, with 10 bases between. The CDR3 totals 13 residues. CDR3 sequence (DNA): TGTGCCAGCAGCGCCACAGGGACCACTGAAGCTTTCTTT. Residues: CASSATGTTEAFF.

The chain couples TRBV29-1 to TRBJ1-4; the match to TRBD1 covers 7 bases. The length of the CDR3 is 12 residues. V lost 3 bases to trimming and J lost 5 bases; unmatched junction nucleotides: 0. Germline V CDR1 and CDR2: SQVTM, ANQGSEA. The CDR3: CSVETGNEKLFF. CDR3 nucleotide sequence: TGCAGCGTTGAGACAGGGAATGAAAAACTGTTTTTT.

The J gene is TRBJ2-7, the V gene TRBV21-1; TRBD1, the table's D call, was not compared with the DNA. TRBV21-1 constitutes a pseudogene. The CDR3 is 18 amino acids. CDR3 loop: CASGDPGQGIKRAYEQYV. CDR3 DNA: TGTGCCAGCGGTGACCCGGGACAGGGAATAAAGAGAGCCTACGAGCAGTACGTC.

The chain uses TRBV5-4 and TRBJ1-2; 7 bases line up with TRBD1. The CDR3 is 15 residues long. The ends lost 2 bases at V and 4 bases at J; junction bases unmatched: 8. Germline values: CDR1 SGHNT, CDR2 YYREEE (reference sequence). CDR3 in amino acids: CASSFMDRSFYGYTF. CDR3 sequence (DNA): TGTGCCAGCAGCTTTATGGACAGGTCATTCTATGGCTACACCTTC.

The chain has TRBV5-1 and TRBJ1-2; D is uncertain. Germline V CDR1 and CDR2: SGHRS, YFSETQ. The germline V and J ends were trimmed by 4 bases and 4 bases, with 8 bases remaining between them. CDR3 length: 12 amino acids. The CDR3 bases are TGCGCCAGCAGCCGGGAACCCTATGGCTACACCTTC. It specifies CASSREPYGYTF. Full variable domain (outside the CDR3, taken from reference TRBV5-1 and TRBJ1-2): KAGVTQTPRYLIKTRGQQVTLSCSPISGHRSVSWYQQTPGQGLQFLFEYFSETQRNKGNFPGRFSGRQFSNSRSEMNVSTLELGDSALYLCASSREPYGYTFGSGTRLTVV.

The chain links TRBV5-6 to TRBJ2-3; TRBD2 matches at 12 bases. V shed 3 bases, J shed 3 bases, and the junction held 8 bases outside the gene matches. The CDR3 runs to 17 residues. The germline CDR1 and CDR2 sequences are SGHDT and YYEEEE. As DNA, the CDR3 is TGTGCCAGCAGCTATCGTCGGACTAGCGGGGCGACAGATACGCAGTATTTT. The encoded protein is CASSYRRTSGATDTQYF.

The V and J genes are TRBV30 and TRBJ2-3; D ambiguous. Germline values: CDR1 GTSNPN, CDR2 SVGIG (reference sequence). The CDR3 contains 13 residues. Trimming removed 0 bases at V and 6 bases at J, with 10 bases between. DNA of the CDR3: TGTGCCTGGAGTGTAACCTCTCAGGATACGCAGTATTTT. It specifies CAWSVTSQDTQYF.

The V and J genes are TRBV6-2 or TRBV6-3 and TRBJ2-1; no clear D. Per the germline V gene, CDR1 is MNHEY and CDR2 is SVGEGT. CDR3 size: 13 residues. With 2 bases removed from V and 1 base from J, the gap between germline ends came to 3 bases. The CDR3 sequence is CASSYQSYNEQFF. The CDR3 region has the DNA TGTGCCAGCAGTTACCAGTCCTACAATGAGCAGTTCTTC.

This clone was found a few times. This chain joins TRBV4-1 and TRBJ1-2; D possibly corresponds to TRBD1 (5 bases). The CDR3 is made up of 17 amino acids. V lost 1 base to trimming and J lost 2 bases, with 17 bases between them. Germline CDR1 is MGHRA and CDR2 is YSYEKL. The CDR3 sequence: CASSQGVGGPRNYGYTF. The CDR3 DNA follows: TGCGCCAGCAGCCAAGGGGTCGGGGGACCCAGAAACTATGGCTACACCTTC.

This chain connects TRBV5-1 to TRBJ2-3; 8 bases align to TRBD2. Losses at the gene ends were 2 bases for V and 11 bases for J; bases not matched to a gene: 16. Germline V gene data show CDR1 as SGHRS and CDR2 as YFSETQ. There are 16 residues in the CDR3. The CDR3 nucleotides are TGCGCCAGCAGCTTAGTTCTTGGAGCGGGGGCCAAGGTGCAGTATTTT. Amino acid sequence: CASSLVLGAGAKVQYF. The full variable domain, completed using reference TRBV5-1 and TRBJ2-3, is KAGVTQTPRYLIKTRGQQVTLSCSPISGHRSVSWYQQTPGQGLQFLFEYFSETQRNKGNFPGRFSGRQFSNSRSEMNVSTLELGDSALYLCASSLVLGAGAKVQYFGPGTRLTVL.

J is TRBJ1-5 and V is TRBV6-5; perhaps TRBD1 as D (5 bases). Per germline, CDR1 MNHEY and CDR2 SVGAGI. Trimming stripped 0 bases from V and 2 bases from J, with 8 bases between. This CDR3 is 15 amino acids long. CDR3: CASSYSGTGNQPQHF. For the CDR3, the DNA is TGTGCCAGCAGTTACTCGGGGACGGGCAATCAGCCCCAGCATTTT.

V usage is TRBV20-1 and J usage is TRBJ1-2, with D possibly matching TRBD1 (5 bases). This CDR3 has 11 amino acids. V lost 6 bases to trimming and J lost 4 bases, with 9 bases between them. Germline V CDR1 and CDR2: DFQATT, SNEGSKA (reference sequence). The CDR3 loop reads CSAPTVYGYTF. CDR3 nucleotides: TGCAGTGCCCCGACAGTCTATGGCTACACCTTC.

V usage is TRBV10-1 and J usage is TRBJ1-3; a weak D match, TRBD1 (5 bases). The CDR3 runs 15 residues. Germline values: CDR1 WNHNN, CDR2 SYGVQD (reference sequence). The V end lost 4 bases, the J end lost 3 bases, and 13 bases lay between the germline ends. The CDR3 spells CASSGPGSNGNTIYF. CDR3 DNA: TGCGCCAGCAGTGGACCAGGGTCGAATGGAAACACCATATATTTT.

J is TRBJ2-5 and V is TRBV30; 11 nucleotides align to TRBD2. Trimming took 4 bases from V and 5 from J; bases not matched to a gene: 9. The CDR3 is 15 residues long. From germline, CDR1 is GTSNPN and CDR2 SVGIG (reference sequence). CDR3 sequence (DNA): TGTGCCTGGACCCTAGCGGGGGGTGGGAAGGAGACCCAGTACTTC. Translated, it gives CAWTLAGGGKETQYF. The variable domain in full, with the rest retrieved from reference TRBV30 and TRBJ2-5, is SQTIHQWPATLVQPVGSPLSLECTVEGTSNPNLYWYRQAAGRGLQLLFYSVGIGQISSEVPQNLSASRPQDRQFILSSKKLLLSDSGFYLCAWTLAGGGKETQYFGPGTRLLVL.

The chain is built from TRBV24-1 and TRBJ2-1; 7 positions agree with TRBD1. The trim removed 5 bases at V and 6 bases at J, leaving 9 bases unmatched. The CDR3 has 15 amino acids. CDR1 is KGHDR, CDR2 SFDVKD, per germline. CDR3 nucleotides: TGTGCCACCAGTGGGGCAGGGGGAATTGGCAATGAGCAGTTCTTC. It encodes CATSGAGGIGNEQFF.

This rearrangement joins TRBV19 to TRBJ2-1; TRBD1 aligns across 9 bases. Germline values: CDR1 LNHDA, CDR2 SQIVND (reference sequence). This CDR3 is built from 13 residues. Germline trimming cut 9 bases from V and 8 bases from J; bases unmatched to any gene: 8. The CDR3 DNA sequence: TGTGCCAGCGCCGGGACAGGGCAGGATGAGCAGTTCTTC. Amino acid sequence: CASAGTGQDEQFF.

The chain employs TRBV24-1 and TRBJ2-1, with D perhaps assigned TRBD1 or TRBD2 (9 bases each). V was shortened by 4 bases and J by 1 base, with 25 bases between the two germline ends. The germline CDR1 and CDR2 sequences are KGHDR and SFDVKD. There are 20 residues in the CDR3. The DNA of the CDR3 is TGTGCCACCAGTGACCCGACAGGGGGAGGAGCGGGGGGATCCTACAATGAGCAGTTCTTC. As protein: CATSDPTGGGAGGSYNEQFF.

The J gene is TRBJ2-5, the V gene TRBV3-1 (or the pseudogene TRBV3-2), with a tentative D call TRBD2 (6 bases). The length of the CDR3 is 13 residues. Germline V gives CDR1 LGHDT, CDR2 YNNKEL (reference sequence). Deletions cut 3 bases from V and 6 bases from J, with 11 bases between. CDR3 nucleotide sequence: TGTGCCAGCAGCCACAGGACTACCCAGACCCAGTACTTC. This translates into CASSHRTTQTQYF.

The chain links TRBV7-2 to TRBJ1-2; weak D call: TRBD1 (5 bases). The germline V and J ends were trimmed by 3 bases and 5 bases, with 16 bases remaining between them. The CDR3 covers 15 residues. CDR1 and CDR2 (germline): SGHTA, FQGNSA. CDR3 in DNA: TGTGCCAGCAGCTTCAGGGCAGCTGAGGGATATGGCTACACCTTC. Protein product: CASSFRAAEGYGYTF.

J is TRBJ2-5 and V is TRBV9, with TRBD2 matching 8 bases. This CDR3 has 16 residues. The germline gives CDR1 SGDLS, CDR2 YYNGEE. V was clipped by 0 bases and J by 5 bases; unmatched bases: 9. The CDR3 reads CASSVGGTGGFETQYF. The CDR3 DNA is TGTGCCAGCAGCGTAGGAGGGACGGGGGGGTTCGAGACCCAGTACTTC.

The chain employs TRBV12-3 or TRBV12-4 and TRBJ2-7; D not certain. The CDR3 contains 12 residues. The ends were cut back, 3 bases at V and 2 bases at J, with 5 bases in the middle. Here the CDR3 DNA reads TGTGCCAGCAGTTTCGGTGCCTACGAGCAGTACGTC. As protein: CASSFGAYEQYV.

V is TRBV19 and J is TRBJ1-5; D gene ambiguous. CDR3 size: 13 residues. Germline V gives CDR1 LNHDA, CDR2 SQIVND (reference sequence). The ends were cut back, 5 bases at V and 3 bases at J, with 8 bases in the middle. The CDR3 protein is CASSLFNNQPQHF. CDR3 DNA: TGTGCCAGTAGTCTATTCAACAATCAGCCCCAGCATTTT. Looking up the rest from reference TRBV19 and TRBJ1-5 gives the full variable domain: DGGITQSPKYLFRKEGQNVTLSCEQNLNHDAMYWYRQDPGQGLRLIYYSQIVNDFQKGDIAEGYSVSREKKESFPLTVTSAQKNPTAFYLCASSLFNNQPQHFGDGTRLSIL.

The chain has TRBV30 and TRBJ1-2; TRBD1 is a possible D gene (5 bases). V lost 3 bases to trimming and J lost 2 bases, with 10 bases between them. CDR3 length equals 13 residues. Germline assignment: CDR1 GTSNPN and CDR2 SVGIG (reference sequence). In nucleotides, the CDR3 is TGTGCCTGGAGCCGGGGACGGAACTATGGCTACACCTTC. This sequence encodes CAWSRGRNYGYTF.